Each of the 16 T cell receptor beta chains below was sequenced from the same sample in a study of blood T cell repertoires in COVID-19. Repertoires were generated with immunoSEQ multiplex PCR, while TCRdb's copy carries only in-frame clones and drops some. The sample gives under 200,000 clones, approximately 86% of which show up once; approximately 4.7% is in the top ten. Sequenced input: PBMCs or T cells enriched from blood (not recorded which). These receptors were collected from a woman aged 55-70 years with acute COVID-19.

The chain has TRBV12-3 or TRBV12-4 and TRBJ1-6, with D unclear. This CDR3 comprises 13 residues. V lost 2 bases, J lost 7 bases, and 6 bases lay in between. The CDR3 protein is CASSLNENSPLHF. CDR3 in DNA: TGTGCCAGCAGTTTAAATGAGAATTCACCCCTCCACTTT.

The chain links TRBV5-8 to TRBJ1-4; D is possibly TRBD1 (5 bases). Deletions cut 4 bases from V and 6 bases from J, with 10 bases between. Germline CDR1 SGHTS, CDR2 YDEGEE. The CDR3 consists of 13 residues. CDR3 DNA: TGTGCCAGCAGCAAAGGGGTGGATGAAAAACTGTTTTTT. Translating gives CASSKGVDEKLFF.

V is TRBV25-1 and J is TRBJ1-6; perhaps TRBD1 as D (5 bases). The CDR3 has 13 residues. Trimming stripped 2 bases from V and 10 bases from J, with 9 bases between. CDR1 MGHDK and CDR2 SYGVNS come from the germline V gene. CDR3 in DNA: TGTGCCAGCAGTGAAGGGGCCTCCTCACCCCTCCACTTT. This translates into CASSEGASSPLHF. The full variable domain, rest sourced from reference TRBV25-1 and TRBJ1-6, is EADIYQTPRYLVIGTGKKITLECSQTMGHDKMYWYQQDPGMELHLIHYSYGVNSTEKGDLSSESTVSRIRTEHFPLTLESARPSHTSQYLCASSEGASSPLHFGNGTRLTVT.

This rearrangement joins TRBV7-9 to TRBJ1-2; D possibly corresponds to TRBD1 (6 bases). Germline-derived CDR1 and CDR2 are SEHNR and FQNEAQ (reference sequence). V lost 5 bases and J 1 base, leaving 20 bases between the germline ends. This CDR3 spans 17 amino acids. This CDR3 is CASSPPLGQNFNYGYTF. CDR3 sequence (DNA): TGTGCCAGCAGCCCACCGCTCGGACAGAACTTTAACTATGGCTACACCTTC.

This chain connects TRBV18 to TRBJ2-7; D perhaps matches TRBD1 (5 bases). The CDR3 is made up of 13 amino acids. Trimming removed 1 base from V and 6 bases from J, with 10 bases in between. Germline V gives CDR1 KGHSH, CDR2 LQKENI. For the CDR3, the DNA is TGTGCCAGCTCACCACTAACAGGCCCCGAGCAGTACGTC. This encodes CASSPLTGPEQYV.

This clone was found many times. The chain links TRBV7-2 to TRBJ2-1, with D tentatively TRBD1 (6 bases). Deletions cut 5 bases from V and 0 bases from J, with 11 bases between. The CDR3 loop spans 15 amino acids. Germline V gene sequence: CDR1 SGHTA, CDR2 FQGNSA. CDR3 sequence reads: CASSNQGSSYNEQFF. The CDR3 DNA reads as TGTGCCAGCAGCAACCAGGGGAGCTCCTACAATGAGCAGTTCTTC.

Concerning this clone itself: Other DNA sequences in this specimen translate into the identical CDR3. The chain combines TRBV19 with TRBJ1-1, with a possible D match to TRBD1 (6 bases). CDR1 and CDR2 from the germline V gene are LNHDA and SQIVND (reference sequence). V dropped 5 bases and J dropped 2 bases, with 9 bases sitting between them. This CDR3 has 13 amino acids. This chain's CDR3 is CASSLTGNTEAFF. CDR3 DNA sequence: TGTGCCAGTAGTTTGACAGGTAACACTGAAGCTTTCTTT.

The table lists this clone with a count of one. V and J are TRBV7-9 and TRBJ1-3; no clear D. Per germline, CDR1 SEHNR and CDR2 FQNEAQ (reference sequence). This CDR3 region has 15 residues. V was pared by 0 bases and J by 2 bases, with 8 bases between. CDR3 nucleotide sequence: TGTGCCAGCAGCTTAGCCGGGTCCCCTGGAAACACCATATATTTT. Amino acids: CASSLAGSPGNTIYF.

This clone was seen a handful of times. The chain carries TRBV4-3 and TRBJ2-7; possibly TRBD1 for D (6 bases). The V gene's germline CDR1 is LGHNA and CDR2 YSLEER. CDR3 length: 19 residues. The V gene lost 0 bases and the J gene lost 3 bases, with 24 bases spanning the gap. The CDR3 coding sequence is TGCGCCAGCAGCCAAGATAGGAAGGCCACAGGGACGCCAGACTACGAGCAGTACGTC. Protein: CASSQDRKATGTPDYEQYV.

V usage is TRBV7-2 and J usage is TRBJ1-2; D may be TRBD1 (6 bases). CDR1 SGHTA and CDR2 FQGNSA come from the germline V gene. V lost 9 bases to trimming and J lost 4 bases, with 21 bases between them. CDR3 length: 15 amino acids. This chain's CDR3 is CASKLRGAIRYGYTF. CDR3 sequence (DNA): TGTGCCAGTAAACTACGGGGGGCCATCCGCTATGGCTACACCTTC.

This chain joins TRBV19 and TRBJ1-2, with D unclear. CDR3 size: 12 residues. Trimming shortened V by 7 bases and J by 3 bases, and 9 bases separated the two germline ends. Germline CDR1 LNHDA, CDR2 SQIVND (reference sequence). The CDR3: CASTYSDYGYTF. The CDR3 DNA follows: TGTGCCAGTACCTACTCGGACTATGGCTACACCTTC.

In this sample, this clone turned up once. The chain uses TRBV29-1 and TRBJ1-2, with D unresolved. The CDR3 covers 12 residues. The germline V gene has CDR1 SQVTM and CDR2 ANQGSEA. Trimming pared 2 bases from V and 7 bases from J, leaving 11 bases between. This CDR3 reads CSVERAGFGYTF. The DNA of the CDR3 is TGCAGCGTTGAAAGGGCGGGTTTTGGCTACACCTTC.

The chain has TRBV15 and TRBJ1-4; D unclear. In germline, CDR1 is LNHNV, CDR2 YYDKDF (reference sequence). CDR3 length: 14 amino acids. V shed 1 base and J shed 1 base, with 4 bases lying between them. CDR3 nucleotides: TGTGCCACCAGCAGAGCCGGAACTAATGAAAAACTGTTTTTT. This encodes CATSRAGTNEKLFF.

The chain couples TRBV4-1 to TRBJ2-7; 7 bases fit TRBD2. This CDR3 comprises 16 residues. Germline trimming cut 4 bases from V and 0 bases from J; bases unmatched to any gene: 9. In germline, CDR1 is MGHRA, CDR2 YSYEKL. CDR3 protein: CASSRLLAEASYEQYF. CDR3 in DNA: TGCGCCAGCAGCCGCCTCCTAGCGGAGGCCTCCTACGAGCAGTACTTC.

This clone was counted a single time. This chain links TRBV7-8 with TRBJ2-1; D might be TRBD1 (6 bases). The CDR3 is 16 residues long. Trimming took off 9 bases at V and 1 base at J, with 19 bases between the two ends. Germline values: CDR1 SGHVS, CDR2 FQNEAQ. The DNA of the CDR3 is TGTGCCAGTTCCACCGGGACATACTGGTCCTACAATGAGCAGTTCTTC. Translated: CASSTGTYWSYNEQFF.

This rearrangement joins TRBV19 to TRBJ1-1; no reliable D call. The V and J ends lost 3 bases and 2 bases respectively, with 13 bases between them. CDR3 length: 15 amino acids. Looked up from germline, CDR1 is LNHDA and CDR2 is SQIVND (reference sequence). The CDR3 spells CASSMTLGSNTEAFF. CDR3 DNA: TGTGCCAGTAGTATGACGCTGGGGAGTAACACTGAAGCTTTCTTT.